This T cell receptor beta chain came from a study of CD8+CD57+ T cells in acquired aplastic anemia. Whole-study context: The sorted CD4+ and CD8+ cells yielded an average around 3.2 ug of DNA. Overall study results and limits: Patients shared 25 to 30 CD8+ CDR3 sequences with controls.

Concerning this clonotype: No antigen is known for it. A junction end diverges from the germline sequence, so it may reflect a read error.

This CDR3 has 12 amino acids. CDR1 is SNHLY, CDR2 FYNNEI, per germline. Sequenced patients had shown CD8+CD57+ cell expansion by flow cytometry. Both TCR beta VDJ combination and CDR3 sequence profiling were carried out. Genomic DNA was the template for this profiling. A single record per CDR3 protein comes from TCRdb applying MiXCR to the reads. Of some 170,000 distinct CDR3 sequences listed, under 55% are singletons. The receptor was isolated from a human donor with aplastic anemia. The V and J genes are TRBV2 and TRBJ2-7; D is tentatively TRBD1 or TRBD2 (5 bases each). Sequencing was performed on sorted CD4+, CD8+, or CD8+CD57+ T cells (not recorded which) from PBMCs. This CDR3 reads CACRDQAWERYF. As DNA, the CDR3 is TGTGCCTGCAGGGACCAGGCCTGGGAGCGGTACTTC.